This T cell receptor beta chain came from a study of blood T cell repertoires in COVID-19. Across the study: The United States, Italy and Spain provided the acute and convalescent COVID-19 samples. Sources were T cells, B-cell-depleted T cells, or PBMCs; the material itself was cDNA or gDNA.

The CDR3 has 14 amino acids. Trimming left V 5 bases short and J 9 bases short, with 20 bases between. CDR1 SGHAT and CDR2 FQNNGV come from the germline V gene. Source study methods: Counts of nucleated cells, estimated from reference gene primer amplification, were obtained. Only in-frame clones appear in the TCRdb table, and some are missing; sequencing was by immunoSEQ multiplex PCR. The V and J calls and the clone size are those of that table, but D and trimming were determined from the DNA. The table includes roughly 270,000 clones, almost 85% detected once. The source of this sequence is a man over 45 with active or convalescent COVID-19. The J gene is TRBJ2-7, the V gene TRBV11-2; tentatively, D is TRBD1 (6 bases). The material sequenced was peripheral blood. The CDR3 coding sequence is TGTGCCAGCAGCCCCGATCCACAGGGTCCGGGGCAGTACTTC. Residues: CASSPDPQGPGQYF.